This paragraph reports one T cell receptor (beta chain). This sample is drawn from a study of blood T cell repertoires in COVID-19. Study at large: In each case, the material was cDNA or gDNA derived from T cells, B-cell-depleted T cells, or PBMCs.

The CDR3 runs to 20 residues. Germline lookup yields CDR1 LGHNA and CDR2 YNFKEQ. The germline V and J ends were trimmed by 1 base and 0 bases, with 19 bases remaining between them. Generated by immunoSEQ multiplex PCR, the TCRdb table keeps only in-frame clones and is missing some. This sample carries around 100,000 clones, roughly 85% of them seen once, and the ten largest clones take around 30%. This sequence joins TRBV4-2 and TRBJ2-6; weak D call: TRBD2 (5 bases). Source material: peripheral blood. The TCR was taken from a man between 65 and 85 years old with active or convalescent COVID-19. CDR3: CASSQVSGSGSGSGANVLTF. CDR3 DNA: TGTGCCAGCAGCCAAGTGTCTGGGTCGGGGTCCGGCTCTGGGGCCAACGTCCTGACTTTC.